The 21 T cell receptor beta chains presented below share a single source sample, sequenced in a study of CD8 T cells in ankylosing spondylitis. Points from the study as a whole: Within ankylosing spondylitis blood, a TCR beta motif made up of roughly eight highly homologous variants appeared to be characteristic.

Their cognate antigens are unknown. Each CDR3 protein is one row after TCRdb ran MiXCR on the 5' RACE reads. Of 450,000 to 550,000 distinct CDR3 sequences listed, about 5.2% are singletons. Material for sequencing was blood, either unsorted or a sorted T cell fraction (not recorded which). Receptor source: a male donor with ankylosing spondylitis.

This clonotype has at least ten counts. The J gene is TRBJ2-7, the V gene TRBV3-1; TRBD2 matches 11 bases. Germline V gene data show CDR1 as LGHDT and CDR2 as YNNKEL (reference sequence). The CDR3 is 14 amino acids. With V trimmed by 2 bases and J by 6 bases, 3 bases remained unmatched. The CDR3: CASSQLLAGGEQYF. CDR3 DNA: TGTGCCAGCAGCCAACTGCTAGCGGGAGGCGAGCAGTACTTC.

This clonotype was observed many times. The gene calls are TRBV4-3 and TRBJ1-6; a possible D gene is TRBD1 (5 bases). Germline CDR1 is LGHNA and CDR2 is YSLEER. V was shortened by 0 bases and J by 4 bases, with 10 bases between the two germline ends. This CDR3 comprises 16 residues. CDR3 region: CASSQDPQGYNSPLHF. CDR3 coding DNA: TGCGCCAGCAGCCAAGACCCCCAGGGTTATAATTCACCCCTCCACTTT.

At least ten counts were recorded for this clonotype. The rearrangement links TRBV29-1 to TRBJ2-7; D gene ambiguous. The V end lost 0 bases, the J end lost 1 base, and 4 bases lay between the germline ends. The CDR3 is made up of 12 amino acids. The germline V gene encodes CDR1 SQVTM and CDR2 ANQGSEA. The CDR3 is CSVEDSSYEQYF. The CDR3 coding sequence is TGCAGCGTTGAAGACTCTTCCTACGAGCAGTACTTC.

This clonotype was detected many times. The V gene is TRBV10-3, the J gene TRBJ1-4, with D possibly being TRBD1 (5 bases). This CDR3 contains 17 residues. The V end was cut by 3 bases, the J end by 0 bases, with 14 bases between. Germline V lookup: CDR1 ENHRY, CDR2 SYGVKD. For the CDR3, the DNA is TGTGCCATCAGTGATAGCCCAGGGACCACAACTAATGAAAAACTGTTTTTT. Protein: CAISDSPGTTTNEKLFF.

This clonotype showed up many times. The rearrangement joins TRBV29-1 to TRBJ1-1, with D hard to call. Trimming removed 2 bases from V and 4 bases from J, with 14 bases in between. CDR1 is SQVTM and CDR2 is ANQGSEA in the germline V gene. The CDR3 consists of 14 residues. The CDR3 region has the DNA TGCAGCGTTGAAAGAAAAATTTCCCCCACTGAAGCTTTCTTT. Its protein is CSVERKISPTEAFF.

This clonotype was seen many times. This sequence joins TRBV7-3 and TRBJ2-1; D perhaps matches TRBD1 (6 bases). The V end was cut by 3 bases, the J end by 1 base, with 16 bases between. Germline assignment: CDR1 SGHTA and CDR2 FQGTGA. This CDR3 is 17 amino acids long. DNA of the CDR3: TGTGCCAGCAGCTTCGGTCAGGGGCGAACGTCCTACAATGAGCAGTTCTTC. Translating it yields CASSFGQGRTSYNEQFF.

This clonotype was detected many times. The chain uses TRBV29-1 and TRBJ2-7; D unresolved. The CDR3 length is 12 residues. CDR1 and CDR2 from the germline V gene are SQVTM and ANQGSEA. The V gene lost 5 bases and the J gene lost 5 bases, with 13 bases spanning the gap. CDR3 region: CSVLQFNDEQYF. The CDR3 coding sequence is TGCAGCGTTTTACAGTTTAACGACGAGCAGTACTTC.

The table lists this clonotype with a few counts. This chain links TRBV4-2 with TRBJ1-2; no reliable D call. Germline assignment: CDR1 LGHNA and CDR2 YNFKEQ. Trimming pared 1 base from V and 6 bases from J, leaving 9 bases between. The CDR3 length is 13 residues. The DNA of the CDR3 is TGTGCCAGCAGCCAAGGTGTAGGGAATGGCTACACCTTC. Translation gives CASSQGVGNGYTF.

This clonotype has a count of ten or more. This chain connects TRBV4-3 to TRBJ1-1, with 9 nucleotides matching TRBD1. Looked up from germline, CDR1 is LGHNA and CDR2 is YSLEER. The junction had 11 bases not matched to a gene; V was cut back by 6 bases and J by 9 bases. The CDR3 is 14 amino acids. This CDR3 reads CASRLGQGLGKAFF. CDR3 bases: TGCGCCAGCAGGCTCGGACAGGGGCTTGGGAAAGCTTTCTTT.

This clonotype was seen ten or more times. The chain carries TRBV20-1 and TRBJ2-7; TRBD1 agrees at 10 bases. The CDR3 is made up of 14 amino acids. J was trimmed by 6 bases and V by 3 bases; bases with no gene match: 8. Per the germline V gene, CDR1 is DFQATT and CDR2 is SNEGSKA (reference sequence). Written as DNA, the CDR3 is TGCAGTGCTAGTTACGGGACAGGGGTCCCCGAGCAGTACTTC. Amino acid sequence: CSASYGTGVPEQYF.

Many counts were recorded for this clonotype. The rearrangement uses TRBV5-1 and TRBJ2-1; the match to TRBD2 covers 9 bases. The CDR3 has 14 amino acids. The germline gives CDR1 SGHRS, CDR2 YFSETQ. V dropped 4 bases and J dropped 5; count of bases not matched to a gene: 4. CDR3 region: CASSRLAANNEQFF. In nucleotides, the CDR3 is TGCGCCAGCAGCCGACTAGCGGCAAACAATGAGCAGTTCTTC.

For the CDR3, the DNA is TGTGCCACCAGTGATTTTAGGGCAGGGCGAAAAGATACGCAGTATTTT. Encoded protein: CATSDFRAGRKDTQYF. The genes are TRBV24-1 and TRBJ2-3, with TRBD1 as a possible D gene (5 bases). Germline V lookup: CDR1 KGHDR, CDR2 SFDVKD. The CDR3 is 16 residues long. V gave up 1 base and J gave up 5 bases, with 15 bases separating them.

Many counts were recorded for this clonotype. The chain combines TRBV6-2 or TRBV6-3 with TRBJ2-2; perhaps TRBD2 as D (6 bases). From germline, CDR1 is MNHEY and CDR2 SVGEGT. The V end lost 2 bases, the J end lost 11 bases, and 15 bases lay between the germline ends. The CDR3 is 14 residues long. CDR3 DNA sequence: TGTGCCAGCAGTTACAGGTCCCAGGGAGGAGAGCTGTTTTTT. Protein product: CASSYRSQGGELFF.

This clonotype was detected ten times or more. The chain couples TRBV20-1 to TRBJ1-1, with D perhaps matching TRBD1 (5 bases). With 7 bases removed from V and 6 bases from J, the gap between germline ends came to 18 bases. Germline V CDR1 and CDR2: DFQATT, SNEGSKA (reference sequence). This CDR3 has 13 residues. The CDR3 reads CSVRQGVDAEAFF. In nucleotides, the CDR3 is TGCAGTGTCCGCCAAGGGGTCGACGCTGAAGCTTTCTTT.

This clonotype was detected a few times. The genes are TRBV6-2 or TRBV6-3 and TRBJ1-1, with D hard to call. The CDR3 loop spans 13 amino acids. CDR1 MNHEY and CDR2 SVGEGT come from the germline V gene. Deletions cut 1 base from V and 3 bases from J, with 6 bases between. CDR3 sequence (DNA): TGTGCCAGCAGTTACTTGGACTACACTGAAGCTTTCTTT. It codes for CASSYLDYTEAFF.

Many counts were recorded for this clonotype. The V call is TRBV12-3 or TRBV12-4, the J call TRBJ2-5, with TRBD1 matching 7 bases. This CDR3 comprises 14 residues. Losses at the gene ends were 5 bases for V and 3 bases for J; bases not matched to a gene: 6. CDR3 DNA sequence: TGTGCCAGCAGTCCAACCGGGACAGAAGAGACCCAGTACTTC. Translating gives CASSPTGTEETQYF.

This clonotype was seen many times. The chain recombines TRBV6-6 with TRBJ1-6; the D is unclear. Per the germline V gene, CDR1 is MNHNY and CDR2 is SVGAGI (reference sequence). This CDR3 spans 12 amino acids. Trimming took off 2 bases at V and 10 bases at J, with 6 bases between the two ends. The CDR3 region is CASSYVESPLHF. The CDR3 nucleotides are TGTGCCAGCAGTTACGTGGAATCACCCCTCCACTTT.

This clonotype was seen repeatedly, ten times or more. The chain joins TRBV12-3 or TRBV12-4 to TRBJ1-1, with D possibly TRBD1 on 5 matching bases. The germline V and J ends were trimmed by 4 bases and 4 bases, with 13 bases remaining between them. The CDR3 sequence is 14 residues long. CDR3 loop: CASSSTGTVTEAFF. Here the CDR3 DNA reads TGTGCCAGCAGTTCTACAGGTACGGTCACTGAAGCTTTCTTT.

In this sample, this clonotype turned up many times. V usage is TRBV12-3 or TRBV12-4 and J usage is TRBJ1-1, with D uncertain. This CDR3 has 13 amino acids. Trimming took off 2 bases at V and 5 bases at J, with 9 bases between the two ends. CDR3 nucleotide sequence: TGTGCCAGCAGTTTAAAGGCGGGGACTGAAGCTTTCTTT. Its translation is CASSLKAGTEAFF.

To note about this clonotype: Being one base from a much bigger clone, this may be a read error. The chain employs TRBV28 and TRBJ1-1; perhaps TRBD1 as D (6 bases). The CDR3 totals 12 residues. Germline CDR1 reads MDHEN; CDR2 reads SYDVKM. CDR3 DNA: TGTGCCAGCGGTTTTGGGGGGCGTTCGGCTTTCTTT. Translation gives CASGFGGRSAFF.

This clonotype appeared many times. The chain carries TRBV14 and TRBJ1-2; D remains unclear. The CDR3 is 15 residues long. Germline V lookup: CDR1 SGHDN, CDR2 FVKESK. Trimming left V 0 bases short and J 1 base short, with 9 bases between. This CDR3 is CASSQDQRYNYGYTF. In DNA, the CDR3 is TGTGCCAGCAGCCAAGATCAGCGGTATAACTATGGCTACACCTTC.